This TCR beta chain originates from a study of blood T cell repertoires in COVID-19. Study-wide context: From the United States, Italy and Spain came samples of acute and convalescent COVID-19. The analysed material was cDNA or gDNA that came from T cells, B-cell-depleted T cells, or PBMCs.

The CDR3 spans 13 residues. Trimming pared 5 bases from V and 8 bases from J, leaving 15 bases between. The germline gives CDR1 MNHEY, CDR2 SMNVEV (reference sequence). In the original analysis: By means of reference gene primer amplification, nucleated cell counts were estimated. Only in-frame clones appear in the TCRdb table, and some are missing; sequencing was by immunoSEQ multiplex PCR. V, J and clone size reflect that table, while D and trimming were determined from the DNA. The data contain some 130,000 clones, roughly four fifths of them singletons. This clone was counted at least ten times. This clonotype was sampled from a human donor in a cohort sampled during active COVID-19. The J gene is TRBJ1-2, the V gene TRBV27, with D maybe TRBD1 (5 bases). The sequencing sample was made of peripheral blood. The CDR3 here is CASSPPGRGGYTF. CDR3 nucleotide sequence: TGTGCCAGCAGTCCCCCCGGAAGGGGAGGCTACACCTTC.